The 25 T cell receptor beta chains below were found in one sample sequenced in a study of vaccination effects on CD4 cells after COVID-19. The table came from immunoSEQ multiplex PCR; TCRdb's copy has only in-frame clones and leaves some out. This sample has about 66,000 clones, with about 80% found just once. Sequencing followed a ViraFEST assay step that expanded antigen-specific CD4+ T cells with viral peptide pools. CD4+ T cell isolation took place after nine to eleven days of culture. Either the mRNA-1273 or the BNT162b2 vaccine was given to participants as two doses. No cognate antigen is known for these TCRs. The input for sequencing was CD4+ T cells from PBMCs cultured with HCoV-OC43 spike peptides, taken after COVID-19 vaccination. Subset meaning: HCoV-OC43 spike overlapping peptide pool stimulation. The receptor set was obtained from a human donor who received a COVID-19 vaccine.

This clone showed up just once. V gene TRBV7-2 combines with J gene TRBJ2-5; TRBD2 agrees at 13 bases. V trimming: 3 bases; J trimming: 5 bases; junction bases outside the gene matches: 6. This CDR3 contains 16 residues. In germline, CDR1 is SGHTA, CDR2 FQGNSA. The CDR3 region has the DNA TGTGCCAGCAGCTTGGTCGGGACTAGCGGGGAGGAGACCCAGTACTTC. Its translation: CASSLVGTSGEETQYF. Together with reference TRBV7-2 and TRBJ2-5, the CDR3 gives the full variable domain: GAGVSQSPSNKVTEKGKDVELRCDPISGHTALYWYRQSLGQGLEFLIYFQGNSAPDKSGLPSDRFSAERTGGSVSTLTIQRTQQEDSAVYLCASSLVGTSGEETQYFGPGTRLLVL.

This chain connects TRBV12-3 or TRBV12-4 to TRBJ1-2; the D is unclear. Trimming cost V 5 bases and J 7 bases, with 11 bases left between them. The length of the CDR3 is 12 residues. The CDR3 loop reads CASSRIRSGYTF. The CDR3 region has the DNA TGTGCCAGCAGTCGAATTCGCTCTGGCTACACCTTC.

V usage is TRBV12-3 or TRBV12-4 and J usage is TRBJ1-2; D is perhaps TRBD1 (5 bases). Trimming removed 1 base at V and 13 bases at J, with 16 bases between. The length of the CDR3 is 13 residues. CDR3 sequence (DNA): TGTGCCAGCAGTTTAGATGCAGGGCCCAAGGGCACCTTC. It is translated as CASSLDAGPKGTF.

The count of this clone is one. The chain couples TRBV12-3 or TRBV12-4 to TRBJ1-2; no clear D. Trimming pared 3 bases from V and 6 bases from J, leaving 8 bases between. This CDR3 contains 12 residues. The CDR3 DNA reads TGTGCCAGCAGTTTCTCCCTCAATGGCTACACCTTC. This encodes CASSFSLNGYTF.

The rearrangement uses TRBV2 and TRBJ2-1; possibly TRBD2 for D (5 bases). The CDR3 has 13 residues. From germline, CDR1 is SNHLY and CDR2 FYNNEI. V dropped 7 bases and J dropped 2 bases, with 9 bases sitting between them. The CDR3 here is CASTPGTYNEQFF. The CDR3 bases are TGTGCCAGCACCCCGGGAACCTACAATGAGCAGTTCTTC.

The V gene is TRBV4-3, the J gene TRBJ1-2; D unresolved. Germline V gene lookup returns CDR1 LGHNA and CDR2 YSLEER. The V and J ends lost 0 bases and 5 bases respectively, with 7 bases between them. The CDR3 is made up of 13 amino acids. The CDR3 region is CASSQDTGYGYTF. The CDR3 DNA is TGCGCCAGCAGCCAAGATACTGGATATGGCTACACCTTC.

The chain uses TRBV28 and TRBJ2-5, with D uncertain. CDR3 length equals 15 residues. Trimming left V 7 bases short and J 9 bases short, with 24 bases between. CDR1 is MDHEN, CDR2 SYDVKM, per germline. The DNA of the CDR3 is TGTGCCAGCACCCCCTATGGACGTCCCAGCACGGCCCAGTACTTC. This gives the protein CASTPYGRPSTAQYF.

In the case of this clone: The same CDR3 can be traced to other DNA sequences in this sample. V is TRBV20-1 and J is TRBJ2-3; D is ambiguous. This CDR3 is 10 amino acids long. CDR1 and CDR2 (germline): DFQATT, SNEGSKA (reference sequence). The ends were cut back, 2 bases at V and 5 bases at J, with 2 bases in the middle. The CDR3 here is CSARRDTQYF. CDR3 DNA: TGCAGTGCTAGACGAGATACGCAGTATTTT.

J is TRBJ1-2 and V is TRBV28; D call uncertain. The CDR3 contains 12 residues. The germline V gene has CDR1 MDHEN and CDR2 SYDVKM. V lost 1 base, J lost 4 bases, and 4 bases lay in between. CDR3 protein: CASSLLFYGYTF. The CDR3, as DNA: TGTGCCAGCAGTTTATTGTTCTATGGCTACACCTTC.

The V gene is TRBV14, the J gene TRBJ1-3; D ambiguous. Germline CDR1 SGHDN, CDR2 FVKESK. The length of the CDR3 is 16 residues. V shed 0 bases and J shed 4 bases, with 13 bases lying between them. This chain's CDR3 is CASSQDSGFYGNTIYF. The CDR3 DNA reads as TGTGCCAGCAGCCAAGATTCCGGGTTCTACGGAAACACCATATATTTT.

This clone showed up just once. For the CDR3, the DNA is TGTGCCAGCAGTCACCGGACTAGCGGGGGGTGGGATACGCAGTATTTT. The encoded protein is CASSHRTSGGWDTQYF. The V gene is TRBV27, the J gene TRBJ2-3; 14 bases align to TRBD2. CDR3 size: 16 residues. Germline trimming cut 5 bases from V and 6 bases from J; bases unmatched to any gene: 7. Germline CDR1 reads MNHEY; CDR2 reads SMNVEV (reference sequence).

J is TRBJ1-2 and V is TRBV6-2 or TRBV6-3; D uncertain. The CDR3 sequence is 12 residues long. Trimming left V 0 bases short and J 7 bases short, with 6 bases between. Per germline, CDR1 MNHEY and CDR2 SVGEGT. The CDR3: CASSYSGFGYTF. In DNA form, the CDR3 reads TGTGCCAGCAGTTACTCAGGGTTTGGCTACACCTTC.

V gene TRBV6-1 combines with J gene TRBJ2-3; D might be TRBD1 (6 bases). The germline gives CDR1 MNHNS, CDR2 SASEGT. V was pared by 2 bases and J by 4 bases, with 13 bases between. This CDR3 region has 15 residues. As DNA, the CDR3 is TGTGCCAGCAGTGAACTGGGGGCTCGGTCAGATACGCAGTATTTT. Protein: CASSELGARSDTQYF.

The chain has TRBV19 and TRBJ2-6, with D uncertain. Deletions cut 7 bases from V and 0 bases from J, with 10 bases between. CDR1 LNHDA and CDR2 SQIVND come from the germline V gene (reference sequence). The CDR3 length is 15 residues. The CDR3 protein is CASTPGNSGANVLTF. In DNA, the CDR3 is TGTGCCAGTACACCTGGCAACTCTGGGGCCAACGTCCTGACTTTC.

The chain carries TRBV5-1 and TRBJ2-2; D remains unclear. V lost 0 bases and J 2 bases, leaving 5 bases between the germline ends. This CDR3 is built from 14 residues. Germline V gives CDR1 SGHRS, CDR2 YFSETQ. This CDR3 is CASSLAPNTGELFF. The CDR3 nucleotides read TGCGCCAGCAGCTTGGCGCCTAACACCGGGGAGCTGTTTTTT.

This chain connects TRBV12-3 or TRBV12-4 to TRBJ2-5; possibly TRBD2 for D (6 bases). The V end lost 1 base, the J end lost 3 bases, and 6 bases lay between the germline ends. CDR3 length equals 13 residues. CDR3 region: CASSLGGEETQYF. The CDR3 DNA reads as TGTGCCAGCAGTTTAGGCGGGGAAGAGACCCAGTACTTC.

This chain links TRBV30 with TRBJ2-7; 8 nucleotides align to TRBD1. This CDR3 has 15 residues. Germline V CDR1 and CDR2: GTSNPN, SVGIG (reference sequence). V dropped 1 base and J dropped 4; count of bases not matched to a gene: 9. The CDR3 region has the DNA TGTGCCTGGAGTGACAGGGGGGCGAGTGGATACGAGCAGTACGTC. This codes for CAWSDRGASGYEQYV.

This chain joins TRBV18 and TRBJ2-4, with D perhaps assigned TRBD1 or TRBD2 (5 bases each). The CDR3 extends over 14 amino acids. V shed 0 bases and J shed 6 bases, with 9 bases lying between them. Per the germline V gene, CDR1 is KGHSH and CDR2 is LQKENI. The chain's CDR3 is CASSPPRERNIQYF. The CDR3 bases are TGTGCCAGCTCACCACCCAGGGAGAGAAACATTCAGTACTTC.

The rearrangement links TRBV10-1 to TRBJ1-6; maybe TRBD1 (5 bases). The CDR3 is 14 amino acids. Trimming stripped 0 bases from V and 7 bases from J, with 7 bases between. Germline V gene lookup returns CDR1 WNHNN and CDR2 SYGVQD (reference sequence). The CDR3 coding sequence is TGCGCCAGCAGTGAGTCGACAGCCAATTCACCCCTCCACTTT. It yields the protein CASSESTANSPLHF.

The rearrangement uses TRBV11-3 and TRBJ2-5; 9 nucleotides agree with TRBD2. The germline CDR1 and CDR2 sequences are SGHNT and YENEEA. The CDR3 sequence is 15 residues long. V shed 4 bases and J 4 bases; nucleotides not matched to a gene: 7. The CDR3 loop reads CASSSRGGATETQYF. The CDR3 DNA is TGTGCCAGCAGCTCCCGCGGGGGGGCCACAGAGACCCAGTACTTC.

The rearrangement joins TRBV3-1 (or the pseudogene TRBV3-2) to TRBJ2-7; TRBD2 matches at 7 bases. The germline CDR1 and CDR2 sequences are LGHDT and YNNKEL (reference sequence). This CDR3 has 12 amino acids. The junction had 3 bases not matched to a gene; V was cut back by 1 base and J by 9 bases. DNA for the CDR3: TGTGCCAGCAGCCAAGGGGGAGGGTGGCAGTACGTC. Its translation: CASSQGGGWQYV.

The chain is built from TRBV29-1 and TRBJ1-4; TRBD1 matches at 7 bases. Germline V gene sequence: CDR1 SQVTM, CDR2 ANQGSEA. V lost 6 bases and J lost 6; bases outside the gene matches: 4. The CDR3 is 12 residues long. DNA for the CDR3: TGCAGCGTCGGACAGGTAGATGAAAAACTGTTTTTT. Its protein is CSVGQVDEKLFF.

This chain joins TRBV6-1 and TRBJ1-5; D call uncertain. The CDR3 is 16 residues long. The germline CDR1 and CDR2 sequences are MNHNS and SASEGT. V was clipped by 4 bases and J by 2 bases, with 15 bases between them. In DNA, the CDR3 is TGTGCCAGCAGTGCCAGACCCAGGACCGGCAATCAGCCCCAGCATTTT. Translating gives CASSARPRTGNQPQHF.

V gene TRBV12-2 combines with J gene TRBJ2-5; the table gives TRBD1 as D, unverified against the DNA. TRBV12-2 is reported as a pseudogene. The CDR3 has 17 residues. The CDR3 region has the DNA TGTGCAAGTCGCTTAGAACGGGACAGGGGGCACAAGGAGACCCAGTACTTC. It yields the protein CASRLERDRGHKETQYF.

The chain couples TRBV18 to TRBJ2-5; no clear D gene. Germline assignment: CDR1 KGHSH and CDR2 LQKENI. The ends were cut back, 2 bases at V and 5 bases at J, with 15 bases in the middle. This CDR3 comprises 15 residues. The CDR3 here is CASSPVPSILETQYF. The CDR3, as DNA: TGTGCCAGCTCACCAGTACCCAGTATTCTGGAGACCCAGTACTTC. The full variable domain, its missing parts supplied by reference TRBV18 and TRBJ2-5, is NAGVMQNPRHLVRRRGQEARLRCSPMKGHSHVYWYRQLPEEGLKFMVYLQKENIIDESGMPKERFSAEFPKEGPSILRIQQVVRGDSAAYFCASSPVPSILETQYFGPGTRLLVL.